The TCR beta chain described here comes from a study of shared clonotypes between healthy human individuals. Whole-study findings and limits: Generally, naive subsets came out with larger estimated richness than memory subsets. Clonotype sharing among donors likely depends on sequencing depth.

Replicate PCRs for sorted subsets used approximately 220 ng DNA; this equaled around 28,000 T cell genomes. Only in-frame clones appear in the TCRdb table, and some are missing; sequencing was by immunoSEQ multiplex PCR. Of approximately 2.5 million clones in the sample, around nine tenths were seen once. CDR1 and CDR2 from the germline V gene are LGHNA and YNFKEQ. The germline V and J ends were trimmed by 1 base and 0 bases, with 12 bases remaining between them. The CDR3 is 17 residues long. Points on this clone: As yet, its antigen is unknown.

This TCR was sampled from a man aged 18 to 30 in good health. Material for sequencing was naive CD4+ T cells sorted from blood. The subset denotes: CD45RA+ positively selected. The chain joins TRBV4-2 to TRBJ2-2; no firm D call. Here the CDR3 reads CASSQVAGVANTGELFF. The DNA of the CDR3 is TGTGCCAGCAGCCAAGTAGCTGGCGTTGCGAACACCGGGGAGCTGTTTTTT.